This record concerns one TCR beta chain sequence. At the DNA level, this CDR3 is encoded by other sequences in the same sample as well. This specimen belongs to a study of OX40 agonist ivuxolimab in advanced cancers. V lost 2 bases to trimming and J lost 1 base, with 5 bases between them. The germline V gene encodes CDR1 MDHEN and CDR2 SYDVKM. CDR3 length: 13 residues. Generated by immunoSEQ multiplex PCR, the TCRdb table keeps only in-frame clones and is missing some. Of more than 35,000 clones in the sample, about four fifths are singletons; the top ten hold 15% to 20%. This chain uses TRBV28 with TRBJ1-1; a possible D gene is TRBD1 (5 bases). The source was CD4+ or CD8+ T cells sorted from blood, collected in a trial of the OX40 agonist ivuxolimab. This clonotype originated in an adult with an advanced solid tumor such as melanoma, head and neck, liver or kidney cancer. The CDR3: CASSLGGNTEAFF. The CDR3 nucleotides read TGTGCCAGCAGTTTAGGGGGGAACACTGAAGCTTTCTTT.